Included here is one T cell receptor (beta chain) sequence, with context. TCRdb's copy holds only in-frame clones and misses some; the assay was immunoSEQ multiplex PCR. The table records approximately 190,000 clones, about four fifths of them present only once. Germline assignment: CDR1 LGHDT and CDR2 YNNKEL (reference sequence). The CDR3 consists of 12 residues. V was trimmed by 1 base and J by 9 bases, leaving 7 bases between them. These data originate in a study of blood T cell repertoires in COVID-19. This sequence originates from an older woman with COVID-19, enrolled during active disease. The rearrangement joins TRBV3-1 (or the pseudogene TRBV3-2) to TRBJ2-1; D is unclear. Source material: peripheral blood. CDR3 sequence reads: CASSQAESEQFF. In nucleotides, the CDR3 is TGTGCCAGCAGCCAAGCCGAGAGTGAGCAGTTCTTC.